This T cell receptor beta chain was identified during a study of CXCR4 blockade with PD-1 therapy in pancreatic cancer (dated by TCRdb to the late 2010s). Broadly, across the study: Multiplex immunohistochemistry and TCRbeta immunosequencing of resected pancreatic ductal adenocarcinoma were combined in the study with ex vivo slice culture in which PD-1 and CXCR4 blockade were tested. To assess intratumoral heterogeneity, two geographically distinct regions from each of roughly six tumors were TCR-sequenced. Results the study describes overall, beyond this receptor: Tumors showed clonal expansion, with mean productive clonality around 0.14 versus 0.05 in healthy blood, but clonality did not correlate with survival. Only TCRbeta chains were sequenced, so true antigen-specificity overlap of convergent dominant clones remained unconfirmed pending paired alpha-beta single-cell sequencing. The frequency of each amino acid clone correlated strongly with the number of distinct nucleotide rearrangements encoding that clone, suggesting convergent selection driven by common tumor antigens.

Taken from the germline V gene, the CDR1 and CDR2 loops are MDHEN and SYDVKM. The CDR3, cysteine through phenylalanine, is 19 amino acids long. Of all the DNA, just the CDR3 is kept, 57 bases in frame from base 1. Germline trimming: 5 bases from V, 3 bases from J; junction bases outside gene matches: 12. TCRbeta CDR3 regions were immunosequenced from extracted DNA using the immunoSEQ Assay at Adaptive Biotechnologies. On the authors' methods: To measure the absolute abundance of each unique TCRbeta CDR3, the sequences were collapsed and filtered. Clonality, calculated using only productive in-frame rearrangements, was defined as 1 minus Pielou's evenness. Regional overlap was evaluated by tracking the top 100 nucleotide rearrangements across paired samples, and paired versus unrelated samples were compared using the Morisita index. The immunoSEQ Rearrangement Details tool was used to assess convergence of nucleotide rearrangements onto identical amino acid sequences. Not all clones reach the TCRdb copy of this immuneACCESS table, which keeps in-frame sequences only. Checked studies attribute under half of the gap to unresolved V genes and leave the rest unexplained. The V and J calls and clone size come from that table; D and trimming were worked out from the DNA. The sample data list several thousand clones, and approximately 42% of these were observed just once. Approximately 30% of the sample belongs to the ten largest clones.

None of the patients whose archived tumor blocks were used had received neoadjuvant therapy prior to resection. In the preserved-tissue arm of the study, about 28 surgical resection samples from over 20 previously untreated pancreatic ductal adenocarcinoma patients were used. For the resection arm, ten 5-micron curls of FFPE tumor adjacent to the multiplex immunohistochemistry slide were used for DNA extraction. Details on this clone: Its recognized antigen is unknown. Base qualities are not at hand, and no much larger clone is one base apart.

The chain is assembled from TRBV28 and TRBJ2-3, with 15 junctional bases fitting TRBD2. Sequencing was done on a sample of tumor tissue. The source is a human donor with pancreatic ductal adenocarcinoma. The encoded CDR3 is CASSTKGRTSGGATDTQYF. The DNA sequence is given as TGTGCCAGCAGTACCAAGGGGCGGACTAGCGGGGGGGCGACAGATACGCAGTATTTT. With all but the CDR3 taken from the reference TRBV28 and TRBJ2-3 genes, the full variable domain is: DVKVTQSSRYLVKRTGEKVFLECVQDMDHENMFWYRQDPGLGLRLIYFSYDVKMKEKGDIPEGYSVSREKKERFSLILESASTNQTSMYLCASSTKGRTSGGATDTQYFGPGTRLTVL.